This T cell receptor beta chain was sequenced during a study of patients and donors after allogeneic stem cell transplantation. This clonotype turned up a few times. V lost 4 bases, J lost 6 bases, and 12 bases lay in between. CDR3 length: 13 residues. TCRdb redid the calling of the RT-PCR reads with MiXCR, one entry per CDR3 protein. The sample gives about a million distinct CDR3 sequences, roughly 18% of which show up once; 6% is in the top ten. The receptor was derived from a human donor who was either an allogeneic HSCT recipient or a stem cell or donor lymphocyte infusion donor (not recorded which). It is not recorded whose cells these are; they may come from a transplant donor. Sequences were obtained from blood, either unsorted or a sorted T cell fraction (not recorded which). The rearrangement links TRBV12-3 or TRBV12-4 to TRBJ1-2; D call uncertain. The DNA of the CDR3 is TGTGCCAGCAGTTCCTCTCGTCTGGATGGCTACACCTTC. Protein: CASSSSRLDGYTF.